This T cell receptor (beta chain) was sequenced during a study of T cell responses to AZD1222 COVID-19 vaccine (dated by TCRdb to about 2021). A note on the overall study: AZD1222 recipients with second doses at about 4 weeks or about 12 weeks were pooled, because spike-specific TCR depth and breadth did not differ between schedules. TCR sequencing was performed for roughly 250 trial participants, of whom some 200 were given two doses of AZD1222 and around 26 were given two doses of MenACWY control vaccine. Trial participants were enrolled by age into 18-55, 56-69 and 70-plus year subgroups, with about 150, 28 and 57 TCR-sequenced participants respectively. Results and caveats for the whole study, not just this receptor: Reportedly, almost half of the unique spike-specific TCRs recognized epitopes lying outside the regions that are mutated in the B.1.351 and B.1.1.7 variants. Most participants were white British and females outnumbered males, and the authors suggested that clonal diversity may have been underestimated. Conclusions about previously exposed vaccinees are limited, since just five to seven AZD1222 recipients were seropositive for SARS-CoV-2 at baseline. The 56-69-year group was small, and its depth increase did not reach significance, likely because of low power. No day 14 peak-response samples were available, so repertoires were characterized only after the peak T cell response. After two AZD1222 doses, both the breadth and the depth of spike-specific TCRs were significantly higher than at day 0 and than in MenACWY recipients. The whole spike protein was spanned by vaccine-associated CD4 TCRs, and dominant responses were seen in regions 160-218 and 743-854.

CDR1 LGHNA and CDR2 YNFKEQ were looked up in the germline V gene. V lost 1 base and J lost 0 bases, and the count of bases not matched to a germline gene is 10. Including cysteine and phenylalanine, the CDR3 has 18 amino acids. The CDR3 DNA has 54 bases and is translated from base 1. The CDR3 regions of human TCRbeta chains were analyzed by immunosequencing. Concerning the study's data processing: Repertoire TCRs were matched against a reference library of SARS-CoV-2-specific TCRs generated with the MIRA antigen-specificity platform. Breadth was defined as the fraction of unique TCRs that were SARS-CoV-2-associated, and depth was defined as the fraction of total T cells that were SARS-CoV-2-associated. Using the MIRA data, every spike-specific TCR was mapped to the spike region that the TCR reacted to and assigned to either a CD4 or a CD8 class. Log10-transformed breadth and depth values were compared by one-way ANOVA with Sidak's multiple comparisons tests. What TCRdb holds here is the immuneACCESS table cut down to in-frame rearrangements. Part of the clones is not present; checked against another copy, under half of the missing clones reflect an unresolved V gene, and the others are unexplained. That table supplies the V and J calls and clone size; D and trimming were determined from the DNA. Counted in this sample were roughly 83,000 clones; roughly 88% of them appeared once. About 8.7% of the sample rests with the top ten.

The time point tag for this specimen amounts to: baseline before first vaccination. The vaccinee samples were drawn from two UK trials, COV001 and COV002, one of which was a single-blind randomized controlled phase 2/3 trial testing AZD1222 (ChAdOx1 nCoV-19) in healthy adults. For TCRbeta chain sequencing, PBMC samples were collected from trial participants at day 0 and at day 28 after the second dose. Points on this clone: It has no known antigen specificity. No base qualities exist here, and no much larger clone lies one base off it.

The TCR was taken from an adult in good health. The receptor chain draws on TRBV4-2 and TRBJ2-3; 7 bases in the middle match TRBD2. Sequencing was performed on peripheral blood, taken on day 0 of AZD1222 vaccination. This receptor carries the CDR3 CASSQGARLAESTDTQYF. The DNA reads as follows: TGTGCCAGCAGCCAAGGGGCGAGGCTAGCGGAGAGCACAGATACGCAGTATTTT.